Following are 2 T cell receptor beta chains from one sample sequenced in a study of blood T cell repertoires in COVID-19. Generated by immunoSEQ multiplex PCR, the TCRdb table keeps only in-frame clones and is missing some. The sample carries around 72,000 clones, about 82% recorded once. The sample consisted of peripheral blood. All receptors derive from a woman in her sixties or seventies with acute or convalescent COVID-19.

This clone was seen a single time. This sequence joins TRBV3-1 (or the pseudogene TRBV3-2) and TRBJ2-3, with 10 bases lining up with TRBD2. The length of the CDR3 is 16 residues. V trimming: 0 bases; J trimming: 8 bases; junction bases outside the gene matches: 8. Germline CDR1 LGHDT, CDR2 YNNKEL (reference sequence). In nucleotides, the CDR3 is TGTGCCAGCAGCCAAGACCTAGCGGGGGCGTCCGGTACGCAGTATTTT. This sequence encodes CASSQDLAGASGTQYF.

V is TRBV19 and J is TRBJ2-2; 15 positions agree with TRBD2. The CDR3 has 15 residues. V lost 7 bases to trimming and J lost 8 bases; unmatched junction nucleotides: 5. CDR1 and CDR2 (germline): LNHDA, SQIVND (reference sequence). The CDR3 loop reads CASTTGLAGGGELFF. The CDR3 coding sequence is TGTGCCAGTACCACGGGACTAGCGGGAGGAGGGGAGCTGTTTTTT.